Listed below are T cell receptor beta chains from one sample, sequenced in a study of cytomegalovirus exposure and HLA in healthy donors. Data came from immunoSEQ multiplex PCR; TCRdb stores just in-frame clones and leaves some out. Seen here are under 200,000 clones, 80% to 85% observed once, and the top ten hold 1.9%. The sample was PBMCs. The receptor source for this set is a man between 18 and 35 years old in good health and CMV-seronegative. Both conserved end residues are part of each CDR3. The order of the fields is CDR3 protein, CDR3 DNA, J gene, clone size, V gene, D gene. D genes are given only for firm matches. Clone sizes are given selectively: once, few, many, or a class where the clone is expanded.

CDR3aa: CASSPREVKETQYF
CDR3nt: TGTGCCAGCAGCCCTCGGGAGGTAAAGGAGACCCAGTACTTC
j_gene: TRBJ2-5
abundance: once
v_gene: TRBV7-9
d_gene: TRBD2

CDR3aa: CASSFLGRATGELFF
CDR3nt: TGTGCCAGCAGTTTTTTGGGGCGAGCGACCGGGGAGCTGTTTTTT
j_gene: TRBJ2-2
abundance: once
v_gene: TRBV27
d_gene: -

CDR3aa: CASRGSAQETQYF
CDR3nt: TGTGCCAGCAGAGGGAGTGCCCAAGAGACCCAGTACTTC
j_gene: TRBJ2-5
abundance: -
v_gene: TRBV7-9
d_gene: -

CDR3aa: CASSGAPSLNEKLFF
CDR3nt: TGTGCCAGCAGCGGGGCCCCTTCACTTAATGAAAAACTGTTTTTT
j_gene: TRBJ1-4
abundance: -
v_gene: TRBV9
d_gene: -

CDR3aa: CASSVDGLGAGGVKNIQYF
CDR3nt: TGTGCCAGCAGCGTAGATGGCCTCGGGGCAGGGGGTGTCAAAAACATTCAGTACTTC
j_gene: TRBJ2-4
abundance: -
v_gene: TRBV9
d_gene: TRBD1

CDR3aa: CASLKDRGNYGYTF
CDR3nt: TGTGCCAGCTTGAAGGACAGGGGGAACTATGGCTACACCTTC
j_gene: TRBJ1-2
abundance: -
v_gene: TRBV18
d_gene: TRBD1

CDR3aa: CASSRQPYGYTF
CDR3nt: TGTGCCAGCAGTCGACAGCCCTATGGCTACACCTTC
j_gene: TRBJ1-2
abundance: few
v_gene: TRBV6-5
d_gene: -

CDR3aa: CASSLSDRRVETQYF
CDR3nt: TGTGCCAGCAGTTTATCGGATCGCAGGGTAGAGACCCAGTACTTC
j_gene: TRBJ2-5
abundance: -
v_gene: TRBV27
d_gene: -

CDR3aa: CASSGRQGRSGANVLTF
CDR3nt: TGTGCCAGTAGTGGGAGGCAAGGCCGCTCTGGGGCCAACGTCCTGACTTTC
j_gene: TRBJ2-6
abundance: -
v_gene: TRBV19
d_gene: -

CDR3aa: CASSPLGEAPSYEQYF
CDR3nt: TGTGCCAGCAGCCCCCTCGGGGAGGCGCCCTCCTACGAGCAGTACTTC
j_gene: TRBJ2-7
abundance: -
v_gene: TRBV5-5
d_gene: -

CDR3aa: CASSQGVGSYEQYF
CDR3nt: TGTGCCAGTAGTCAGGGCGTTGGCTCCTACGAGCAGTACTTC
j_gene: TRBJ2-7
abundance: -
v_gene: TRBV19
d_gene: -

CDR3aa: CASSSPSPAGPFEQYF
CDR3nt: TGTGCCAGCAGCTCACCCTCCCCAGCGGGTCCTTTCGAGCAGTACTTC
j_gene: TRBJ2-7
abundance: -
v_gene: TRBV11-1
d_gene: -

CDR3aa: CASSLGLSSYNEQFF
CDR3nt: TGTGCCAGCAGCTTAGGACTCTCCTCCTACAATGAGCAGTTCTTC
j_gene: TRBJ2-1
abundance: -
v_gene: TRBV7-3
d_gene: -

CDR3aa: CASSQDSQGRTEAFF
CDR3nt: TGCGCCAGCAGCCAAGATTCCCAGGGAAGGACTGAAGCTTTCTTT
j_gene: TRBJ1-1
abundance: few
v_gene: TRBV4-3
d_gene: -

CDR3aa: CASSFPGLAGSRGTGELFF
CDR3nt: TGTGCCAGCAGCTTCCCGGGACTAGCGGGTTCAAGAGGAACCGGGGAGCTGTTTTTT
j_gene: TRBJ2-2
abundance: -
v_gene: TRBV11-3
d_gene: TRBD2

CDR3aa: CASSPRREGWSIGSPLHF
CDR3nt: TGTGCCAGCAGTCCTCGAAGGGAGGGTTGGTCTATTGGGTCACCCCTCCACTTT
j_gene: TRBJ1-6
abundance: -
v_gene: TRBV28
d_gene: -

CDR3aa: CASSPGTGVNNEQFF
CDR3nt: TGTGCCAGCAGCCCAGGGACAGGGGTGAACAATGAGCAGTTCTTC
j_gene: TRBJ2-1
abundance: -
v_gene: TRBV7-3
d_gene: TRBD1

CDR3aa: CASSPQGYSNQPQHF
CDR3nt: TGTGCCAGCTCACCGCAGGGATATAGCAATCAGCCCCAGCATTTT
j_gene: TRBJ1-5
abundance: -
v_gene: TRBV18
d_gene: -

CDR3aa: CASSQGGVLAGETQYF
CDR3nt: TGTGCCAGCAGCCAGGGAGGGGTGCTAGCGGGGGAAACGCAGTATTTT
j_gene: TRBJ2-3
abundance: -
v_gene: TRBV4-2
d_gene: TRBD2

CDR3aa: CASTPPSSGTNTGELFF
CDR3nt: TGTGCCAGCACACCGCCGTCTAGCGGGACGAACACCGGGGAGCTGTTTTTT
j_gene: TRBJ2-2
abundance: -
v_gene: TRBV21-1
d_gene: -

CDR3aa: CASSRTANYGYTF
CDR3nt: TGTGCCAGCAGCAGGACAGCTAACTATGGCTACACCTTC
j_gene: TRBJ1-2
abundance: -
v_gene: TRBV11-2
d_gene: -

CDR3aa: CASRNPLFWGQGLYEQYF
CDR3nt: TGTGCCAGCAGAAACCCCCTGTTCTGGGGACAGGGGCTGTACGAGCAGTACTTC
j_gene: TRBJ2-7
abundance: -
v_gene: TRBV28
d_gene: TRBD1

CDR3aa: CASSELGGGGAKETQYF
CDR3nt: TGTGCCAGCAGTGAATTGGGGGGAGGAGGCGCTAAAGAGACCCAGTACTTC
j_gene: TRBJ2-5
abundance: -
v_gene: TRBV25-1
d_gene: -

CDR3aa: CASSAGQGNEQFF
CDR3nt: TGTGCCAGCAGTGCCGGACAGGGCAATGAGCAGTTCTTC
j_gene: TRBJ2-1
abundance: -
v_gene: TRBV27
d_gene: TRBD1

CDR3aa: CASSRLGQGGYTF
CDR3nt: TGTGCCAGCAGTCGGCTGGGACAGGGTGGCTACACCTTC
j_gene: TRBJ1-2
abundance: -
v_gene: TRBV28
d_gene: TRBD1

CDR3aa: CASSQGQGRDIQYF
CDR3nt: TGTGCCAGCAGCCAGGGACAGGGTAGGGACATTCAGTACTTC
j_gene: TRBJ2-4
abundance: -
v_gene: TRBV5-4
d_gene: TRBD1

CDR3aa: CASSYRDPAYEQYF
CDR3nt: TGTGCCAGCAGCTACCGGGATCCAGCCTACGAGCAGTACTTC
j_gene: TRBJ2-7
abundance: -
v_gene: TRBV7-2
d_gene: -

CDR3aa: CASSRIPTGVVEKLFF
CDR3nt: TGCGCCAGCAGCCGGATTCCGACAGGGGTGGTAGAAAAACTGTTTTTT
j_gene: TRBJ1-4
abundance: -
v_gene: TRBV4-1
d_gene: TRBD1

CDR3aa: CASSLAVRTEAFF
CDR3nt: TGTGCCAGCAGCTTGGCCGTTCGGACTGAAGCTTTCTTT
j_gene: TRBJ1-1
abundance: -
v_gene: TRBV5-5
d_gene: -

CDR3aa: CASSLDTSGGAKTQYF
CDR3nt: TGCGCCAGCAGCTTGGATACTAGCGGGGGGGCGAAGACCCAGTACTTC
j_gene: TRBJ2-5
abundance: few
v_gene: TRBV5-1
d_gene: TRBD2

CDR3aa: CASSPYGPWETQYF
CDR3nt: TGTGCCAGCAGCCCCTATGGGCCCTGGGAGACCCAGTACTTC
j_gene: TRBJ2-5
abundance: -
v_gene: TRBV14
d_gene: -

CDR3aa: CASSKDRFSYEQYF
CDR3nt: TGTGCCAGCAGCAAAGATCGGTTTTCCTACGAGCAGTACTTC
j_gene: TRBJ2-7
abundance: -
v_gene: TRBV21-1
d_gene: -

CDR3aa: CASSPGTSGYNEQFF
CDR3nt: TGTGCCAGCAGCCCCGGGACTAGCGGCTACAATGAGCAGTTCTTC
j_gene: TRBJ2-1
abundance: -
v_gene: TRBV7-3
d_gene: TRBD2